The clone carrying this TCR beta chain was counted between two and nine times. This entry comes from a study of T cell changes during pregnancy in multiple sclerosis. Unmatched junction bases numbered 6, after V lost 8 bases and J lost 2 bases. Germline V gene lookup returns CDR1 LNHNV and CDR2 YYDKDF (reference sequence). The CDR3 extends over 14 amino acids. Produced via immunoSEQ multiplex PCR; TCRdb's table is partial and in-frame only. This table has 35,000 to 50,000 clones, approximately 90% appearing once. The clonotype originates from a female donor with multiple sclerosis, enrolled in a pregnancy study. The gene calls are TRBV15 and TRBJ1-3, with TRBD1 matching over 7 bases. Material: PBMCs (not recorded whether the cells were cultured). CDR3 DNA: TGTGCCACCGCCACGAGGGGGCCTGGAAACACCATATATTTT. It translates to CATATRGPGNTIYF.